Presented here are 20 T cell receptor beta chains from one specimen sequenced in a study of cytomegalovirus exposure and HLA in healthy donors. 13 Jbeta primers and 60 Vbeta primers were used for the PCR. Sequencing used immunoSEQ multiplex PCR; TCRdb keeps in-frame clones, though not all of them. The sample comprises over 150,000 clones, about 80% of which are singletons, and 1.3% rests with the top ten. Sequenced sample: PBMCs. The receptor set was obtained from a woman aged 45-65 years in good health and CMV-seronegative.

This clone showed up just a few times. The chain's CDR3 is CASSLWTGNYEQYF. The DNA for the CDR3 is TGTGCCAGCAGCTTGTGGACAGGGAATTACGAGCAGTACTTC. The chain has TRBV5-5 and TRBJ2-7, with 8 bases fitting TRBD1. The CDR3 is 14 residues long. V gave up 1 base and J gave up 4 bases; unmatched junction bases: 4. Germline CDR1 is SGHKS and CDR2 is YYEKEE (reference sequence). Variable domain in full (rest from reference TRBV5-5 and TRBJ2-7): DAGVTQSPTHLIKTRGQQVTLRCSPISGHKSVSWYQQVLGQGPQFIFQYYEKEERGRGNFPDRFSARQFPNYSSELNVNALLLGDSALYLCASSLWTGNYEQYFGPGTRLTVT.

The chain links TRBV9 to TRBJ2-7; D gene unclear. Trimming removed 3 bases at V and 4 bases at J, with 11 bases between. Germline V CDR1 and CDR2: SGDLS, YYNGEE. CDR3 size: 13 residues. The CDR3 nucleotides are TGTGCCAGCAGCGGTACCCCGGAGTACGAGCAGTACTTC. It codes for CASSGTPEYEQYF.

This clone was detected only once. The chain is built from TRBV7-2 and TRBJ1-2; maybe TRBD1 (5 bases). Trimming took off 3 bases at V and 4 bases at J, with 12 bases between the two ends. The CDR3 spans 14 residues. Germline CDR1 reads SGHTA; CDR2 reads FQGNSA. CDR3 bases: TGTGCCAGCAGCTTCCTCATGACAGTCTATGGCTACACCTTC. Translated, it gives CASSFLMTVYGYTF.

In this sample, this clone turned up a few times. The chain combines TRBV28 with TRBJ1-3; 8 bases line up with TRBD1. V trimming: 5 bases; J trimming: 4 bases; junction bases outside the gene matches: 7. The CDR3 is made up of 15 amino acids. From germline, CDR1 is MDHEN and CDR2 SYDVKM. In DNA form, the CDR3 reads TGTGCCAGCAGTATTCCTCACAGGGGGGGAAACACCATATATTTT. Translation: CASSIPHRGGNTIYF.

The chain couples TRBV18 to TRBJ1-6; 7 bases map to TRBD1. V shed 2 bases, J shed 10 bases, and the junction held 5 bases outside the gene matches. The CDR3 is 14 amino acids. Germline-derived CDR1 and CDR2 are KGHSH and LQKENI. The CDR3 region is CASSPEGGGSPLHF. CDR3 bases: TGTGCCAGCTCACCAGAAGGGGGCGGGTCACCCCTCCACTTT.

The rearrangement joins TRBV4-3 to TRBJ2-1; D ambiguous. The CDR3 extends over 17 amino acids. CDR1 and CDR2 from the germline V gene are LGHNA and YSLEER. V was shortened by 0 bases and J by 4 bases, with 16 bases between the two germline ends. This CDR3 reads CASSQDLTMGLYNEQFF. CDR3 bases: TGCGCCAGCAGCCAAGATCTTACGATGGGCCTTTACAATGAGCAGTTCTTC.

The chain links TRBV5-1 to TRBJ2-5, with TRBD1 identical over 8 bases. CDR1 is SGHRS, CDR2 YFSETQ, per germline. This CDR3 has 13 amino acids. Trimming took 5 bases from V and 4 from J; bases not matched to a gene: 4. The CDR3 here is CASRNTGGETQYF. The CDR3 nucleotides are TGCGCCAGCAGGAATACAGGGGGAGAGACCCAGTACTTC.

This chain uses TRBV7-9 with TRBJ1-4; D not resolved. CDR1 is SEHNR and CDR2 is FQNEAQ in the germline V gene (reference sequence). This CDR3 comprises 14 residues. V shed 3 bases and J shed 8 bases, with 13 bases lying between them. The CDR3 reads CASSFSVVSEKLFF. Here the CDR3 DNA reads TGTGCCAGCAGCTTCTCCGTTGTTAGCGAAAAACTGTTTTTT.

The rearrangement joins TRBV19 to TRBJ2-7; TRBD1 is a possible D gene (7 bases). V was shortened by 4 bases and J by 4 bases, with 20 bases between the two germline ends. The CDR3 extends over 16 amino acids. Germline-derived CDR1 and CDR2 are LNHDA and SQIVND (reference sequence). This CDR3 reads CASSKAVAGGKYEQYF. The CDR3 DNA follows: TGTGCCAGTAGTAAAGCGGTGGCAGGGGGGAAGTACGAGCAGTACTTC.

The V gene is TRBV9, the J gene TRBJ2-7; perhaps TRBD1 as D (5 bases). In germline, CDR1 is SGDLS, CDR2 YYNGEE. Trimming left V 1 base short and J 3 bases short, with 11 bases between. CDR3 size: 14 residues. In DNA, the CDR3 is TGTGCCAGCAGCGTAATTGGACAAGACTACGAGCAGTACTTC. The encoded protein is CASSVIGQDYEQYF.

The gene calls are TRBV5-1 and TRBJ1-4, with TRBD1 as a possible D gene (5 bases). The CDR3 contains 16 residues. Trimming pared 0 bases from V and 6 bases from J, leaving 15 bases between. Germline CDR1 reads SGHRS; CDR2 reads YFSETQ. The CDR3 region is CASSLAVRAGDEKLFF. CDR3 nucleotide sequence: TGCGCCAGCAGCTTGGCGGTCAGGGCCGGCGATGAAAAACTGTTTTTT.

This sequence joins TRBV28 and TRBJ1-5, with D possibly being TRBD1 (5 bases). The CDR3 totals 16 residues. Trimming left V 2 bases short and J 1 base short, with 12 bases between. Germline V gene data show CDR1 as MDHEN and CDR2 as SYDVKM. The CDR3 DNA sequence: TGTGCCAGCAGTTTAAGGGGCAGGGCAAGCAATCAGCCCCAGCATTTT. Encoded protein: CASSLRGRASNQPQHF.

V is TRBV21-1 and J is TRBJ1-4; TRBD1, the table's D call, was not compared with the DNA. TRBV21-1 is described as a pseudogene. This CDR3 contains 17 residues. The CDR3 region has the DNA TGTGCCAGCAGACTACCAATCGGGACAGCAACTAATGAAAAACTGTTTTTT. Translation: CASRLPIGTATNEKLFF.

The gene calls are TRBV5-1 and TRBJ2-3; D not resolved. The CDR3 runs 12 residues. V lost 3 bases and J 3 bases, leaving 5 bases between the germline ends. The germline V gene has CDR1 SGHRS and CDR2 YFSETQ. Here the CDR3 DNA reads TGCGCCAGCAGCTGGAGTACAGATACGCAGTATTTT. Translated, it gives CASSWSTDTQYF.

Written as DNA, the CDR3 is TGTGCCAGCAGCGTAGCTATGGGGGACACCTACGAGCAGTACTTC. It is translated as CASSVAMGDTYEQYF. The chain has TRBV9 and TRBJ2-7; perhaps TRBD1 as D (6 bases). With 0 bases removed from V and 2 bases from J, the gap between germline ends came to 12 bases. In germline, CDR1 is SGDLS, CDR2 YYNGEE. The CDR3 totals 15 residues.

The chain carries TRBV19 and TRBJ2-6, with D tentatively TRBD1 (6 bases). This CDR3 spans 16 amino acids. V was cut by 11 bases and J by 4 bases, with 21 bases left in between. CDR1 and CDR2 (germline): LNHDA, SQIVND (reference sequence). The CDR3 bases are TGTGCCGGCCAGGGGCGAGACATCGCCGGGGCCAACGTCCTGACTTTC. Translated, it gives CAGQGRDIAGANVLTF.

The chain carries TRBV6-1 and TRBJ2-4; the D is unclear. The CDR3 has 14 residues. In germline, CDR1 is MNHNS, CDR2 SASEGT. V lost 7 bases to trimming and J lost 0 bases, with 10 bases between them. The CDR3 bases are TGTGCCAGCACCCAACTCTTAGCCAAAAACATTCAGTACTTC. Translated, it gives CASTQLLAKNIQYF.

The sample holds a few counts of this clone. V is TRBV5-1 and J is TRBJ2-3; D is ambiguous. Per germline, CDR1 SGHRS and CDR2 YFSETQ. There are 14 residues in the CDR3. V lost 0 bases and J 3 bases, leaving 8 bases between the germline ends. In DNA, the CDR3 is TGCGCCAGCAGCTTGGCCCCCGGGACAGATACGCAGTATTTT. Translation: CASSLAPGTDTQYF.

The chain couples TRBV18 to TRBJ2-7, with 8 bases lining up with TRBD1. The junction had 6 bases not matched to a gene; V was cut back by 2 bases and J by 6 bases. The CDR3 totals 14 residues. Germline CDR1 KGHSH, CDR2 LQKENI. DNA of the CDR3: TGTGCCAGCTCACCAATGCAGGGGGCAAGCGAGCAGTACTTC. This codes for CASSPMQGASEQYF.

V usage is TRBV11-3 and J usage is TRBJ2-2, with 7 bases fitting TRBD2. J lost 2 bases, V lost 1 base, and 1 base had no gene match. The length of the CDR3 is 15 residues. Per germline, CDR1 SGHNT and CDR2 YENEEA. The CDR3 nucleotides are TGTGCCAGCAGCTTAGTAGCGGGCAACACCGGGGAGCTGTTTTTT. Translating it yields CASSLVAGNTGELFF. Supplemented by reference TRBV11-3 and TRBJ2-2, the full variable domain reads EAGVVQSPRYKIIEKKQPVAFWCNPISGHNTLYWYLQNLGQGPELLIRYENEEAVDDSQLPKDRFSAERLKGVDSTLKIQPAELGDSAVYLCASSLVAGNTGELFFGEGSRLTVL.